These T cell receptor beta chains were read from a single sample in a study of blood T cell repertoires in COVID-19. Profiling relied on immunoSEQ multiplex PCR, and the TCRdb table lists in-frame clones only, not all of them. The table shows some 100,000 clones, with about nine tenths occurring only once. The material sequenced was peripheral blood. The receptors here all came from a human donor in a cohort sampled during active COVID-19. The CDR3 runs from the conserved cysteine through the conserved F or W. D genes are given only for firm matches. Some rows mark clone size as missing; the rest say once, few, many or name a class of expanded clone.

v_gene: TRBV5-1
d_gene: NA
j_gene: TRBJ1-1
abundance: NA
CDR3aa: CASSLVAGNTEAFF
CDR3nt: TGCGCCAGCAGCTTGGTCGCCGGGAACACTGAAGCTTTCTTT

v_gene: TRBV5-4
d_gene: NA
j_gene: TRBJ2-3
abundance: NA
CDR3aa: CASSFYAGTGTDTQYF
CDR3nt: TGTGCCAGCAGCTTCTACGCAGGGACTGGCACAGATACGCAGTATTTT

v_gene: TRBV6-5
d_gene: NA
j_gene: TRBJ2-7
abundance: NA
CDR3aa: CASSSDSSSYEQYF
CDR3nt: TGTGCCAGCAGCAGCGACAGTAGCTCCTACGAGCAGTACTTC

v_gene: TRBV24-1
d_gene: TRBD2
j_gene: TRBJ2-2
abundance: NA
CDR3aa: CATSDLRRQGISGRALDTGELFF
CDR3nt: TGTGCCACCAGTGATTTAAGGAGACAGGGGATTAGCGGGAGGGCCCTCGACACCGGGGAGCTGTTTTTT

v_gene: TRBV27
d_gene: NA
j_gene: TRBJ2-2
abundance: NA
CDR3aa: CASSRDRLMNTGELFF
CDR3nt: TGTGCCAGCAGCAGAGACAGGTTAATGAACACCGGGGAGCTGTTTTTT

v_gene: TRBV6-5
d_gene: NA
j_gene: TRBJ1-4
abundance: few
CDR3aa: CASSYRGSGTNEKLFF
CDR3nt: TGTGCCAGCAGTTATAGGGGGTCAGGAACTAATGAAAAACTGTTTTTT

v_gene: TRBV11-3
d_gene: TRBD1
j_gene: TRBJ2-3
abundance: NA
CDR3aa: CASSETGGADTQYF
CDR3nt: TGTGCCAGCAGCGAGACAGGGGGAGCAGATACGCAGTATTTT

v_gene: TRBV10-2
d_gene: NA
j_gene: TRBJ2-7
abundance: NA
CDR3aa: CASSATTYEQYF
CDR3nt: TGCGCCAGCAGTGCCACTACCTACGAGCAGTACTTC

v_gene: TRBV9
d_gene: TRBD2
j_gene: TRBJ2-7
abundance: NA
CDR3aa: CASTRGSGGRASTYEQYF
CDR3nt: TGTGCCAGCACCCGTGGTAGCGGGGGAAGGGCATCCACCTACGAGCAGTACTTC

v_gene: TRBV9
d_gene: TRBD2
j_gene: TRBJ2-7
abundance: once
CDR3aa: CASSEGLAISVFYEQYF
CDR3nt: TGTGCCAGCAGCGAGGGACTAGCGATCTCTGTTTTCTACGAGCAGTACTTC

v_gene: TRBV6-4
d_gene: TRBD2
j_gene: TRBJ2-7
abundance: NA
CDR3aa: CASSDRLAGVPPAYEQYF
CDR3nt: TGTGCCAGCAGTGACCGACTAGCGGGAGTACCGCCCGCCTACGAGCAGTACTTC

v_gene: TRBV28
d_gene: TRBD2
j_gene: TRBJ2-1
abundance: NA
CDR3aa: CASSVSGTSGRSYNEQFF
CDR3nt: TGTGCCAGCAGTGTCTCCGGGACTAGCGGGAGGTCCTACAATGAGCAGTTCTTC

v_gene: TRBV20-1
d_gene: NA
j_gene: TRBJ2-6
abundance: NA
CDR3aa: CSASSVSGANVLTF
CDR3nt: TGCAGTGCTAGTTCGGTCTCTGGGGCCAACGTCCTGACTTTC

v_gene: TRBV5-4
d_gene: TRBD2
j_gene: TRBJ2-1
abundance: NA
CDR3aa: CASSLWAGGEFF
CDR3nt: TGTGCCAGCAGCTTGTGGGCGGGAGGGGAGTTCTTC

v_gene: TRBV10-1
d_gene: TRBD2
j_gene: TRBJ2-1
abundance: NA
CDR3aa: CASSGLAGANEQFF
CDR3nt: TGCGCCAGCAGTGGACTAGCGGGAGCCAATGAGCAGTTCTTC

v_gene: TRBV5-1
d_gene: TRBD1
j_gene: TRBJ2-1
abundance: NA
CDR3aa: CASSLRDRDYNEQFF
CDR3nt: TGCGCCAGCAGCCTCCGGGACAGGGACTACAATGAGCAGTTCTTC

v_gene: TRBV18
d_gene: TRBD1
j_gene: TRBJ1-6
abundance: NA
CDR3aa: CASSGQDNSPLHF
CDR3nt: TGTGCCAGCTCAGGACAGGATAATTCACCCCTCCACTTT

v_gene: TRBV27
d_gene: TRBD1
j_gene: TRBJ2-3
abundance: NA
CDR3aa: CASSFTSGTAITDTQYF
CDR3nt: TGTGCCAGCAGTTTCACCTCCGGGACAGCTATCACAGATACGCAGTATTTT

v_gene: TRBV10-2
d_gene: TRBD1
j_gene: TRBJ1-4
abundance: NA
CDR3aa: CASSDGQVYEKLFF
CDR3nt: TGCGCCAGCAGTGACGGACAGGTTTATGAAAAACTGTTTTTT

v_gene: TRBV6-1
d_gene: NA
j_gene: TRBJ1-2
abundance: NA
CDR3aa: CASSEDRGRAGGYTF
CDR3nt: TGTGCCAGCAGTGAAGATAGGGGGAGGGCGGGTGGCTACACCTTC

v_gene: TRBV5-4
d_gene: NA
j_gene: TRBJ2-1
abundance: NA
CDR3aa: CASSSDNEQFF
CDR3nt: TGTGCCAGCAGCTCGGACAATGAGCAGTTCTTC

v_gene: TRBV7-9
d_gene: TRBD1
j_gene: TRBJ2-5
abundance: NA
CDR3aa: CASSLWPGGGETQYF
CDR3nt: TGTGCCAGCAGCTTATGGCCAGGGGGCGGGGAGACCCAGTACTTC

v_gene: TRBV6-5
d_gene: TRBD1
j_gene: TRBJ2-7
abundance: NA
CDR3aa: CASSKQGNSYEQYF
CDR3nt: TGTGCCAGCAGTAAACAGGGGAACTCCTACGAGCAGTACTTC

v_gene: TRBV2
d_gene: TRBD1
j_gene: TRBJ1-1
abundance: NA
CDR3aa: CASKGQGINTEAFF
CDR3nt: TGTGCCAGCAAAGGACAGGGCATCAACACTGAAGCTTTCTTT

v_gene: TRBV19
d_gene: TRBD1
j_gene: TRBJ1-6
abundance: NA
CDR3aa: CASSAGQIFSPLHF
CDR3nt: TGTGCCAGTAGTGCGGGACAGATCTTTTCACCCCTCCACTTT

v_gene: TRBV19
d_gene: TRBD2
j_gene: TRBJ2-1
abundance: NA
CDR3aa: CASTRRTSGNTYNEQFF
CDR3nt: TGTGCCAGTACCCGGCGGACTAGCGGGAACACCTACAATGAGCAGTTCTTC

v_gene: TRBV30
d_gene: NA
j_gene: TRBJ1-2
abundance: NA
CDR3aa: CAWSVSGNYGYTF
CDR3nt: TGTGCCTGGAGTGTATCAGGGAACTATGGCTACACCTTC

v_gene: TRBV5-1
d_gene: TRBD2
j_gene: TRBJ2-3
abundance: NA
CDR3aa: CASSPLAGVSDTQYF
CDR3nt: TGCGCCAGCAGCCCACTAGCGGGAGTTTCCGATACGCAGTATTTT

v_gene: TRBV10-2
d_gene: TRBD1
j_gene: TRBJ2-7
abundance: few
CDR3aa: CATLPGQASYEQYF
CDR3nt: TGCGCCACCCTTCCGGGACAGGCCTCCTACGAGCAGTACTTC

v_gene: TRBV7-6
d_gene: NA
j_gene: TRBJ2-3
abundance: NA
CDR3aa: CASSAITDTQYF
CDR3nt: TGTGCCAGCAGCGCGATCACAGATACGCAGTATTTT

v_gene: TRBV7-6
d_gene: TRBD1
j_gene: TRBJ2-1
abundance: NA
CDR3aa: CASSSGQGSSNEQFF
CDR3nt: TGTGCCAGCAGCTCCGGACAGGGTTCCTCCAATGAGCAGTTCTTC

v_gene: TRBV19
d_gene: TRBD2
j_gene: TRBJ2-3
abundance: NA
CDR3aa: CASGEIAGGTDTQYF
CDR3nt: TGTGCCAGTGGTGAAATAGCGGGAGGAACAGATACGCAGTATTTT

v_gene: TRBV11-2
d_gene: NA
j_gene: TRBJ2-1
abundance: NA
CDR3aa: CASSLTGMGYNEQFF
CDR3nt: TGTGCCAGCAGCTTAACAGGGATGGGGTACAATGAGCAGTTCTTC

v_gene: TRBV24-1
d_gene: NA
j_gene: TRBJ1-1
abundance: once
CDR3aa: CATSDFGKVEAFF
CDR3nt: TGTGCCACCAGTGATTTCGGGAAGGTGGAAGCTTTCTTT

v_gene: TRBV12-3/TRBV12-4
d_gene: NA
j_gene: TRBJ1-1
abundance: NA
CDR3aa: CASSFWGAEAFF
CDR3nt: TGTGCCAGCAGCTTTTGGGGGGCTGAAGCTTTCTTT

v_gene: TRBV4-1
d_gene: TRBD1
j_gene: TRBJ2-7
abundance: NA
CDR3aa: CASTPGQGGSYEQYF
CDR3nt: TGCGCCAGCACCCCCGGACAGGGTGGATCCTACGAGCAGTACTTC

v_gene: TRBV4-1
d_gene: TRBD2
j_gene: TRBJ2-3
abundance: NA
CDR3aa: CASSQDVAGGPNTQYF
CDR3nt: TGCGCCAGCAGCCAAGATGTGGCGGGGGGGCCAAATACGCAGTATTTT

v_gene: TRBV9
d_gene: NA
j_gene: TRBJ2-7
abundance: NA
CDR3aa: CASSAGHHSYEQYF
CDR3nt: TGTGCCAGCAGCGCGGGACACCACTCCTACGAGCAGTACTTC

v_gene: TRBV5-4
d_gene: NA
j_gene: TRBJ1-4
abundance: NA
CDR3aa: CASSSATNEKLFF
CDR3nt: TGTGCCAGCAGCAGCGCAACTAATGAAAAACTGTTTTTT

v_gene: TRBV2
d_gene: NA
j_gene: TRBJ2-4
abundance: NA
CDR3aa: CASSELPPGAMVLAKNIQYF
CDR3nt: TGTGCCAGCAGTGAATTGCCGCCAGGGGCCATGGTGTTAGCCAAAAACATTCAGTACTTC

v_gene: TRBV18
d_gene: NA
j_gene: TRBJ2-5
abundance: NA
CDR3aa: CASSPRGALQETQYF
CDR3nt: TGTGCCAGCTCACCCAGGGGGGCCCTTCAAGAGACCCAGTACTTC

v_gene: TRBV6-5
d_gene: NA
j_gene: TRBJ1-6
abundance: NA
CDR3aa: CASRGMGRDNSPLHF
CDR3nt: TGTGCCAGCAGGGGAATGGGGAGGGATAATTCACCCCTCCACTTT

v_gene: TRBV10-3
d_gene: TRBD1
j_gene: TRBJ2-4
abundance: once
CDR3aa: CAISEKPGQGAKNIQYF
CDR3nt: TGTGCCATCAGTGAAAAGCCGGGACAGGGAGCCAAAAACATTCAGTACTTC

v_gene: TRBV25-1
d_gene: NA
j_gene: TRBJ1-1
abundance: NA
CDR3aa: CASSESHRAEAFF
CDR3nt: TGTGCCAGCAGTGAATCCCACAGGGCTGAAGCTTTCTTT

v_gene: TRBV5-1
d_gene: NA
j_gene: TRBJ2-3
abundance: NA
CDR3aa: CASGTSTDTQYF
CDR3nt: TGCGCCAGCGGGACTAGCACAGATACGCAGTATTTT